These T cell receptor beta chains were read from a single sample in a study of cytomegalovirus exposure and HLA in healthy donors. This table comes from immunoSEQ multiplex PCR, and its TCRdb copy is limited to in-frame clones, with some not included. Recorded here are some 150,000 clones; the top ten clones represent under 2.5%. Source material: PBMCs. These receptors were collected from a woman between 18 and 29 years old in good health and CMV-seronegative. The CDR3 runs from the conserved cysteine through the conserved F or W. Fields, in order: J gene, V gene, CDR3 protein.

>TRBJ2-3|TRBV29-1
CSVEGTKTDTQYF
>TRBJ1-5|TRBV5-8
CASSLEWGGDSNQPQHF
>TRBJ2-5|TRBV7-7
CANGGLGAETQYF
>TRBJ1-1|TRBV18
CASSPSQDRIEAFF
>TRBJ1-2|TRBV5-4
CASSSTGGGYGYTF
>TRBJ2-2|TRBV18
CASSPPQGATGELFF
>TRBJ1-2|TRBV4-3
CASSQDWGGRNYGYTF
>TRBJ1-2|TRBV30
CAWSNTGQGFFYGYTF
>TRBJ2-1|TRBV10-3
CAMKGNNEQFF
>TRBJ1-1|TRBV5-1
CASSTGQGAIGSEAFF
>TRBJ1-4|TRBV4-2
CASSQGGWTGDGEKLFF
>TRBJ1-2|TRBV7-9
CASSLGSGNYGYTF
>TRBJ1-2|TRBV29-1
CSVVEPTDRGYYGYTF
>TRBJ2-1|TRBV7-9
CASSYREGQFF
>TRBJ2-2|TRBV2
CASSGGWGELFF
>TRBJ1-5|TRBV11-1
CASSLWGVGQPQHF
>TRBJ2-3|TRBV5-8
CASSLRTSTDTQYF
>TRBJ1-1|TRBV10-1
CASTLGQGWYTEAFF
>TRBJ2-7|TRBV6-5
CASRTSSYEQYF
>TRBJ2-3|TRBV5-1
CASSLAFSEPSTDTQYF
>TRBJ2-1|TRBV6-5
CASSYRPQRRGDEQFF
>TRBJ1-4|TRBV6-1
CASNERGEDEKLFF
>TRBJ2-5|TRBV7-9
CASSLLTEAQYF
>TRBJ2-5|TRBV29-1
CSVDTSGRVETQYF
>TRBJ1-5|TRBV25-1
CASSADPGTPQHF
>TRBJ2-2|TRBV4-2
CASSHSGRGTGELFF
>TRBJ1-1|TRBV6-5
CASTLGGNTEAFF
>TRBJ2-5|TRBV7-7
CASSLEGTSGGETQYF
>TRBJ2-5|TRBV7-7
CASSFSGRETQYF
>TRBJ2-2|TRBV28
CASSPGQSPTGELFF
>TRBJ1-2|TRBV7-9
CASSGRDRGYGYTF
>TRBJ2-1|TRBV19
CASSLSGFRFF
>TRBJ2-7|TRBV5-1
CASSPKGLDFGFGGTGYEQYF
>TRBJ1-1|TRBV6-6
CASSYSAITEAFF
>TRBJ2-3|TRBV6-5
CASSSEGAGDTQYF
>TRBJ2-5|TRBV30
CAWSGGQGRQETQYF